This T cell receptor beta chain came from a study of Ad26.COV2.S vaccination and SARS-CoV-2 variants. Study-wide context: Donor joined the COV1001 Ad26.COV2.S trial arm.

The sample's treatment: about 20 received Ad26.COV2.S at low or high dose, single or two shots; several received placebo; per-sample allocation not given. Sampling was performed 63 days after the first vaccine or placebo injection. Sequencing was performed with immunoSEQ multiplex PCR; in TCRdb, only in-frame clones are kept and a portion is missing. Of 400,000 to 450,000 clones in the sample, 75% to 95% were seen once. Looked up from germline, CDR1 is SGHAT and CDR2 is FQNNGV. The CDR3 spans 15 residues. J lost 1 base, V lost 0 bases, and 2 bases had no gene match. The sequence derives from a person aged 18-65 years who received the Ad26.COV2.S COVID-19 vaccine or a placebo. The V call is TRBV11-2, the J call TRBJ2-5; TRBD2 aligns across 7 bases. Here the sequenced sample was peripheral blood, taken in a trial of Ad26.COV2.S vaccine versus placebo. The CDR3 loop is CASSLDGGGQETQYF. In DNA form, the CDR3 reads TGTGCCAGCAGCTTAGATGGGGGGGGCCAAGAGACCCAGTACTTC.